The text below deals with one T cell receptor (beta chain). Germline values: CDR1 MDHEN, CDR2 SYDVKM. V lost 7 bases, J lost 0 bases, and 16 bases lay in between. This CDR3 spans 16 amino acids. TCRdb's table, derived via immunoSEQ multiplex PCR, lists solely in-frame clones and lacks some. The sample records around 240,000 clones, 80% to 90% being singletons. This sample was taken from a study of blood T cell repertoires in COVID-19. The genes are TRBV28 and TRBJ1-5, with a possible D match to TRBD1 (5 bases). The sequence was collected from a man in his forties or fifties with acute or convalescent COVID-19. Sequenced input: peripheral blood. The CDR3: CASTTGGYNSNQPQHF. CDR3 in DNA: TGTGCCAGCACCACCGGGGGGTATAATAGCAATCAGCCCCAGCATTTT.